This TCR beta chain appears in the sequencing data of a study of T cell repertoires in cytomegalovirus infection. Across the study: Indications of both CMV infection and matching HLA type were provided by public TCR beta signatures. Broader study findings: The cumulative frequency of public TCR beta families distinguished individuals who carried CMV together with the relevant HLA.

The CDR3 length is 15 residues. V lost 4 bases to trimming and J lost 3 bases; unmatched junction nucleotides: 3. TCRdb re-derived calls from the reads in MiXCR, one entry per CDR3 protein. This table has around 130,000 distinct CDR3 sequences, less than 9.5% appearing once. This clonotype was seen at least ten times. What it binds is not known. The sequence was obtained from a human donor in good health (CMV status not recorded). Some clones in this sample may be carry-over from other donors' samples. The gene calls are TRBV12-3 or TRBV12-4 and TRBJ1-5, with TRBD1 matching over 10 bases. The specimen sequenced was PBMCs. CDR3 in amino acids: CASSSGQGNNQPQHF. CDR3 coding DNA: TGTGCCAGCAGTTCGGGACAGGGGAACAATCAGCCCCAGCATTTT.